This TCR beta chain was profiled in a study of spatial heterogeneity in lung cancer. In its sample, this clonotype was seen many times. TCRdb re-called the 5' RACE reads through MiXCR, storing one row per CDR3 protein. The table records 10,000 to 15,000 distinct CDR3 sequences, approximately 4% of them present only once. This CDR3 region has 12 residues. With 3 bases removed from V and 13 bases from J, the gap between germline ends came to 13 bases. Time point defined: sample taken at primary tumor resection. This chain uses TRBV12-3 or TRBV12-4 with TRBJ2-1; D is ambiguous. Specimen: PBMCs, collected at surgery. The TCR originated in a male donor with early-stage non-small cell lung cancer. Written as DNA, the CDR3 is TGTGCCAGCAGTTTGGAAGCGTCAATACAGTTCTTC. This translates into CASSLEASIQFF.